Listed below are T cell receptor beta chains from one sample, sequenced in a study of cytomegalovirus exposure and HLA in healthy donors. Clones were read by immunoSEQ multiplex PCR, and TCRdb kept only the in-frame ones, dropping some. This repertoire shows approximately 120,000 clones, 75% to 80% found once; its top ten account for around 12%. Input material: PBMCs. The receptors stem from a woman aged 40-49 years in good health and CMV-seropositive. Each CDR3 is given with its conserved first and last residue. D genes are given only for firm matches. Size is stated for part of the rows, as once, few or many counts, or as a class when the clone is expanded.

d_call: TRBD2
j_call: TRBJ2-2
clone_size: -
v_call: TRBV6-5
cdr3_nt: TGTGCGACCACTCCGGGGGGGGCCGGGGTCGGGGAGCTGTTTTTT
cdr3_aa: CATTPGGAGVGELFF

d_call: -
j_call: TRBJ2-5
clone_size: -
v_call: TRBV7-3
cdr3_nt: TGTGCCAGCAGCTTAAGTAACGGGGAGACCCAGTACTTC
cdr3_aa: CASSLSNGETQYF

d_call: -
j_call: TRBJ2-3
clone_size: -
v_call: TRBV7-2
cdr3_nt: TGTGCCAGCAGCCCCCGACGGGGAGATACGCAGTATTTT
cdr3_aa: CASSPRRGDTQYF

d_call: TRBD1
j_call: TRBJ1-1
clone_size: -
v_call: TRBV28
cdr3_nt: TGTGCCAGCAGTTTACCGGACAGGGGGGTGACTGAAGCTTTCTTT
cdr3_aa: CASSLPDRGVTEAFF

d_call: -
j_call: TRBJ1-4
clone_size: -
v_call: TRBV5-4
cdr3_nt: TGTGCCAGCAGCTTGCGGAACACACAGGGTGAAAAACTGTTTTTT
cdr3_aa: CASSLRNTQGEKLFF

d_call: -
j_call: TRBJ2-1
clone_size: -
v_call: TRBV30
cdr3_nt: TGTGCCTGGACCAAGGGACTCGGCAACAATGAGCAGTTCTTC
cdr3_aa: CAWTKGLGNNEQFF

d_call: TRBD2
j_call: TRBJ2-7
clone_size: -
v_call: TRBV5-1
cdr3_nt: TGCGCCAGCACGGGCGGGGGGGGCGAGCAGTACTTC
cdr3_aa: CASTGGGGEQYF

d_call: -
j_call: TRBJ1-5
clone_size: -
v_call: TRBV12-5
cdr3_nt: TGTGCTAGTGGCCCGGGACAAATTAGTCAGCCCCAGCATTTT
cdr3_aa: CASGPGQISQPQHF

d_call: TRBD1
j_call: TRBJ1-2
clone_size: -
v_call: TRBV5-1
cdr3_nt: TGCGCCAGCAGCTTGGGGCAGGGGGCCGGCTATGGCTACACCTTC
cdr3_aa: CASSLGQGAGYGYTF

d_call: TRBD1
j_call: TRBJ2-7
clone_size: -
v_call: TRBV18
cdr3_nt: TGTGCCAGCTCACCATCCAGGGGGCTTACGGGGCAGTACTTC
cdr3_aa: CASSPSRGLTGQYF

d_call: -
j_call: TRBJ1-6
clone_size: -
v_call: TRBV19
cdr3_nt: TGTGCCAGTAGTATGATGGGGAGGCTAAGAGGACCCTCACCCCTCCACTTT
cdr3_aa: CASSMMGRLRGPSPLHF

d_call: -
j_call: TRBJ1-3
clone_size: -
v_call: TRBV6-5
cdr3_nt: TGTGCCAGCCGGGATGGAAACACCATATATTTT
cdr3_aa: CASRDGNTIYF

d_call: -
j_call: TRBJ1-1
clone_size: -
v_call: TRBV18
cdr3_nt: TGTGCCAGCTCACCACCGAGCAGGGTGACTGAAGCTTTCTTT
cdr3_aa: CASSPPSRVTEAFF

d_call: TRBD1
j_call: TRBJ1-1
clone_size: -
v_call: TRBV29-1
cdr3_nt: TGCAGCGGAGGTTTACAGGGGAAGGGTGAAGCTTTCTTT
cdr3_aa: CSGGLQGKGEAFF

d_call: -
j_call: TRBJ1-1
clone_size: -
v_call: TRBV9
cdr3_nt: TGTGCCAGCAGTATAGGGAGGGACACTGAAGCTTTCTTT
cdr3_aa: CASSIGRDTEAFF

d_call: -
j_call: TRBJ2-1
clone_size: -
v_call: TRBV7-8
cdr3_nt: TGTGCCAGCAGCTTAGGACGGGAAAATGAGCAGTTCTTC
cdr3_aa: CASSLGRENEQFF

d_call: TRBD1
j_call: TRBJ1-1
clone_size: -
v_call: TRBV29-1
cdr3_nt: TGCAGCGTTGATTCCCGCAAGACAGGGACCACTGAAGCTTTCTTT
cdr3_aa: CSVDSRKTGTTEAFF

d_call: -
j_call: TRBJ2-2
clone_size: -
v_call: TRBV30
cdr3_nt: TGTGCCTGGAGTGCCGGAGCCGGGGAGCTGTTTTTT
cdr3_aa: CAWSAGAGELFF

d_call: -
j_call: TRBJ2-4
clone_size: -
v_call: TRBV6-1
cdr3_nt: TGTGCCAGCAGTGCAGATTTCGGAGTTCAGTACTTC
cdr3_aa: CASSADFGVQYF

d_call: TRBD1
j_call: TRBJ2-7
clone_size: -
v_call: TRBV5-1
cdr3_nt: TGCGCCAGCAGCTTGGAGGGACAGGGTACCTACGAGCAGTACTTC
cdr3_aa: CASSLEGQGTYEQYF

d_call: TRBD1
j_call: TRBJ2-2
clone_size: -
v_call: TRBV4-1
cdr3_nt: TGCGCCAGCAGACAAGGACAGGGTTCGAACACCGGGGAGCTGTTTTTT
cdr3_aa: CASRQGQGSNTGELFF

d_call: -
j_call: TRBJ1-1
clone_size: few
v_call: TRBV6-1
cdr3_nt: TGTGCCAGCAGGAGGGGGACTGAAGCTTTCTTT
cdr3_aa: CASRRGTEAFF

d_call: -
j_call: TRBJ2-7
clone_size: -
v_call: TRBV7-2
cdr3_nt: TGTGCCAGCAGCCCCCACTCCAGGGGACCCTACGAGCAGTACTTC
cdr3_aa: CASSPHSRGPYEQYF

d_call: -
j_call: TRBJ2-3
clone_size: -
v_call: TRBV5-1
cdr3_nt: TGCGCCAGCAGCTTGGGTCCAGGGGGCACAGATACGCAGTATTTT
cdr3_aa: CASSLGPGGTDTQYF

d_call: -
j_call: TRBJ1-3
clone_size: -
v_call: TRBV6-6
cdr3_nt: TGTGCCAGCAGTGAGTCTGGAAACACCATATATTTT
cdr3_aa: CASSESGNTIYF

d_call: -
j_call: TRBJ1-2
clone_size: -
v_call: TRBV30
cdr3_nt: TGTGCCTGGAGTGTAGGGAGGGGATGGTATGGCTACACCTTC
cdr3_aa: CAWSVGRGWYGYTF

d_call: -
j_call: TRBJ2-2
clone_size: -
v_call: TRBV5-1
cdr3_nt: TGCGCCAGCGCGGCAGCGAACACCGGGGAGCTGTTTTTT
cdr3_aa: CASAAANTGELFF

d_call: TRBD2
j_call: TRBJ2-5
clone_size: few
v_call: TRBV30
cdr3_nt: TGTGCCTGGAGCCAAACAAAGACTAGCAGGGAGACCCAGTACTTC
cdr3_aa: CAWSQTKTSRETQYF

d_call: -
j_call: TRBJ1-1
clone_size: -
v_call: TRBV19
cdr3_nt: TGTGCCAGTACCTCCAGGGGGAACACTGAAGCTTTCTTT
cdr3_aa: CASTSRGNTEAFF

d_call: -
j_call: TRBJ2-7
clone_size: -
v_call: TRBV10-3
cdr3_nt: TGTGCCATCATGGGGAGCAGCTCCTACGAGCAGTACTTC
cdr3_aa: CAIMGSSSYEQYF